This entry describes one T cell receptor beta chain. This clonotype was detected a few times. Its target antigen remains unknown. No much larger clonotype is one base removed from it; base qualities were not supplied. The data originate from a study of blood T cells in healthy people across ages (dated by TCRdb to the mid-2010s). Notes on the research overall: In model experiments, template switching captured roughly one uniquely barcoded TCR beta cDNA molecule for every two T cells. To avoid experimental bias, donors of different ages were randomly spread across the sequencing lanes. Two additional independent replicas of 1 million unique cDNA reads from the same blood draw were analyzed for two donors (one aged 18 to 30 and one aged 80 or older). The donors were divided into four age groups: young (average around 16 years), middle-aged (approximately 41), aged (approximately 62) and long-lived (around 87). Using deep sequencing normalized with unique cDNA molecular identifiers, the study measured how TCR beta repertoire diversity changes with age.

The 40 or so donors, aged 6 to 90 years, were systemically healthy Caucasian individuals from Russia. Around 10 milliliters of peripheral blood were collected from each donor into EDTA-treated Vacutainer tubes. Ficoll-Paque density-gradient centrifugation was used to isolate PBMCs, with at least 6 million obtained per sample. Total RNA was extracted from PBMCs with Trizol reagent, with at least 6 micrograms obtained per sample. For every donor, an aliquot of PBMCs went through flow cytometry to measure the percentages of naive CD45RAhigh/CD27high T cells. Summary of the overall study and its limitations: Estimates of total diversity from one million sequenced T cells were regarded as lower bounds and underestimates. Since profiling was done on bulk unsorted PBMCs, naive and antigen-experienced compartments could not be conclusively compared. The CMV infection status of donors was not known, potentially confounding age-related changes in expanded clonotypes. As age increased, observed TCR beta diversity per million T cells dropped in a roughly linear way, and a significant reduction was already evident by age 40. The long-lived group showed more naive CD4+ T cells, fewer expanded clones and increased TCR diversity than the aged group, suggesting age selection. Observed TCR beta diversity correlated strongly with the percentage of naive T cells measured by flow cytometry.

Libraries came from 5' RACE. Instrument on record: Illumina HiSeq 2500. The second PCR ran for about 6 to 12 cycles and used a J-beta primer mix along with a sample-barcoded 5' primer. Each TCR beta cDNA molecule received a unique molecular identifier from a template-switch 5' adaptor carrying 12 random nucleotides. Each sample yielded at least 2.5 million CDR3-containing paired-end reads. All of the RNA was converted into first-strand cDNA using the Mint cDNA synthesis kit, with a TRBC-specific oligonucleotide serving as the primer. Following uracil-DNA glycosylase treatment, all cDNA underwent a first 18-cycle PCR with the universal primers M1SS and BC2_uni_R. Regarding the original processing steps: For normalization, 1 million high-quality reads, each with a distinct molecular identifier, were randomly selected from each sample. Instead of being binned into consensus sequences, reads that shared molecular identifiers were thrown out. MiTCR, set to a Q25 quality threshold and the strictest error-elimination algorithm, was used for CDR3 identification, clonotype clustering and error correction. A nonparametric unseen species model with Euler transformation was used to estimate a lower bound on total TCR beta diversity. TCRdb passed the public sequencing reads through fastp at Q25 and MiXCR, retaining productive beta sequences. Every entry covers one CDR3 protein and lists the most common genes and DNA from its rows. The V and J calls, along with clone size, are taken from TCRdb and not from the paper's own processing. The sample table records more than 650,000 distinct CDR3 sequences; approximately 22% of these occur just once. Roughly 22% of the sample rests with the top ten.

Including the terminal cysteine and phenylalanine, the CDR3 comprises 10 residues. Only the CDR3 portion is preserved as DNA: 30 bases, with reading frame beginning at the first base. Between the V and J ends, shortened by 6 bases and 11 bases respectively, the junction contains 12 bases. The germline V gene provides CDR1 SQVTM and CDR2 ANQGSEA. This receptor chain uses TRBV29-1 and TRBJ2-3; possibly the D gene is TRBD2, per 6 matching bases. Sequenced material: blood. The source is a man in his 70s in good health. CDR3 reads: CSVGGGEQYF. The nucleotides read TGCAGCGTGGGGGGTGGAGAGCAGTATTTT.